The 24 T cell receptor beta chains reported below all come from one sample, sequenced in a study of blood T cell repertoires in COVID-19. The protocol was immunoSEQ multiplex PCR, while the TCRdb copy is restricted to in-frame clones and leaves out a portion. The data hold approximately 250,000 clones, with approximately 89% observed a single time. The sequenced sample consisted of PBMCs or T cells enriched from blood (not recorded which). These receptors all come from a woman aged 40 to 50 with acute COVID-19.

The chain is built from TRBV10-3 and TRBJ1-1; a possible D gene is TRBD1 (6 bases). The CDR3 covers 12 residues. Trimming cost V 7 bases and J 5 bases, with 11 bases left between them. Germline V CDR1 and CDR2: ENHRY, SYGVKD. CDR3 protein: CAIKSGDTEAFF. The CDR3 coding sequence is TGTGCCATCAAATCAGGGGATACTGAAGCTTTCTTT.

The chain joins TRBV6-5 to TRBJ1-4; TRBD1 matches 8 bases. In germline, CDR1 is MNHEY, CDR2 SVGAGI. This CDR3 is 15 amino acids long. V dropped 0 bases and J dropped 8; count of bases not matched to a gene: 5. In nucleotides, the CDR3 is TGTGCCAGCAGTTACTCGACAGGGGATGGGGAAAAACTGTTTTTT. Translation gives CASSYSTGDGEKLFF.

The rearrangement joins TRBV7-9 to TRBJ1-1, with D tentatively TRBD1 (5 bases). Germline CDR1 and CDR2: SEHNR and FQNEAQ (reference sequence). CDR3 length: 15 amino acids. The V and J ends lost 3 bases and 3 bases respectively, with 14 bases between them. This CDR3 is CASSFWAGKDTEAFF. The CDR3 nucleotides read TGTGCCAGCAGCTTTTGGGCAGGGAAAGACACTGAAGCTTTCTTT.

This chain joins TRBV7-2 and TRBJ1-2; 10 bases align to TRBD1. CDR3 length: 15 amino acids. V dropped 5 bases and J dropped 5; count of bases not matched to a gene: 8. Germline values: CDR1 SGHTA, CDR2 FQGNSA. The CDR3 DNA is TGTGCCAGCAGCCCGAGGACAGGGGGTCGATATGGCTACACCTTC. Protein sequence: CASSPRTGGRYGYTF.

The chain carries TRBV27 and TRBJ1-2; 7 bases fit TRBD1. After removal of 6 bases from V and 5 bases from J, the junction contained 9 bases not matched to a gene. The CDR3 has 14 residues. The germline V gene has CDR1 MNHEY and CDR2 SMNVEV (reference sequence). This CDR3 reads CASSPGQLPYGYTF. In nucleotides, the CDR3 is TGTGCCAGCAGCCCGGGACAGCTCCCTTATGGCTACACCTTC.

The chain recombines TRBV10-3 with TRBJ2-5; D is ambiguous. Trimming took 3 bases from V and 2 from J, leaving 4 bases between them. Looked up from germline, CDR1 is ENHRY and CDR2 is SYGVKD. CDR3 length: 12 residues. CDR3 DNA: TGTGCCATCAGTGAACAGCAAGAGACCCAGTACTTC. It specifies CAISEQQETQYF.

CDR3 sequence (DNA): TGCGCCAGCAGCTTGGCCCTTAAGAACACCGGGGAGCTGTTTTTT. It encodes CASSLALKNTGELFF. This chain connects TRBV5-1 to TRBJ2-2; D unclear. Deletions cut 0 bases from V and 1 base from J, with 7 bases between. The CDR3 is 15 amino acids. The germline CDR1 and CDR2 sequences are SGHRS and YFSETQ. Supplemented by reference TRBV5-1 and TRBJ2-2, the full variable domain reads KAGVTQTPRYLIKTRGQQVTLSCSPISGHRSVSWYQQTPGQGLQFLFEYFSETQRNKGNFPGRFSGRQFSNSRSEMNVSTLELGDSALYLCASSLALKNTGELFFGEGSRLTVL.

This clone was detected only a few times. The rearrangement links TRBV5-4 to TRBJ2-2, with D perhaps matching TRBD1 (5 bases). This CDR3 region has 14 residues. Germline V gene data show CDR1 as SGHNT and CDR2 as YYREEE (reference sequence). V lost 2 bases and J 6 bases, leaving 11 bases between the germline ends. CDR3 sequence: CASSLSGIPGELFF. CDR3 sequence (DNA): TGTGCCAGCAGCTTATCAGGGATCCCCGGGGAGCTGTTTTTT.

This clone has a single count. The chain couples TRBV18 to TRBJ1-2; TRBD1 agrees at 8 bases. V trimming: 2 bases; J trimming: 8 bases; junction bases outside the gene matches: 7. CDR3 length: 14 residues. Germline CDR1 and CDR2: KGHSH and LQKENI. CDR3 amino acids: CASSPGQGREGYTF. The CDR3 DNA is TGTGCCAGCTCACCAGGACAGGGAAGAGAGGGCTACACCTTC.

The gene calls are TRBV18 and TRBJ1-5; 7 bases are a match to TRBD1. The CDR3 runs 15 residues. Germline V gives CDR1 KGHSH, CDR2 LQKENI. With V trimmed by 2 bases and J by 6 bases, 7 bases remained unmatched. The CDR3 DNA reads TGTGCCAGCTCACCAACCAGGGGGTTTTCTCAGCCCCAGCATTTT. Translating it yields CASSPTRGFSQPQHF.

CDR3 coding DNA: TGTGCCAGCAGTTTAACAGGGTGGGATGCTAACTATGGCTACACCTTC. This codes for CASSLTGWDANYGYTF. The V gene is TRBV28, the J gene TRBJ1-2; D may be TRBD1 (6 bases). CDR1 and CDR2 (germline): MDHEN, SYDVKM. The CDR3 is 16 residues long. V was cut by 2 bases and J by 0 bases, with 13 bases left in between.

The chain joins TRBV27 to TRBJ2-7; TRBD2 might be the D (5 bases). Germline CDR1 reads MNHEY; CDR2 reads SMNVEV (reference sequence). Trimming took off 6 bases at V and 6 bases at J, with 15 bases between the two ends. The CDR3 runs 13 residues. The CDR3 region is CASRYLTSREQYF. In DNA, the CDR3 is TGTGCCAGCAGGTATCTTACTAGTCGCGAGCAGTACTTC.

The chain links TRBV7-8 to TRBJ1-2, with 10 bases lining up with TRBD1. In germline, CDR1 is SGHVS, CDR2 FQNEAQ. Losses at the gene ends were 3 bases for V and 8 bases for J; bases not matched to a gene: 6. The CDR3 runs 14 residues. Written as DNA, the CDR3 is TGTGCCAGCAGCTTGGGACAGGGGTTCGGAGGCTACACCTTC. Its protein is CASSLGQGFGGYTF.

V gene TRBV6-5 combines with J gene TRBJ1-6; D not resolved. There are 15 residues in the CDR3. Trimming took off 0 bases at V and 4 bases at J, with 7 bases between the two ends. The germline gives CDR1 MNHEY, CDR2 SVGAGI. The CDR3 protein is CASSYSASYNSPLHF. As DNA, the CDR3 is TGTGCCAGCAGTTACTCCGCCAGTTATAATTCACCCCTCCACTTT.

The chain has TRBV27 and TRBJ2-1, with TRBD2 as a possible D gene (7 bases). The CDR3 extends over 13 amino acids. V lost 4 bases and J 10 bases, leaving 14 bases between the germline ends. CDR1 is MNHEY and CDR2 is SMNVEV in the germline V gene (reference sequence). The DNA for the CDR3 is TGTGCCAGCAGTTCCGGGGGGCAGAGAGAGCAGTTCTTC. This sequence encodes CASSSGGQREQFF.

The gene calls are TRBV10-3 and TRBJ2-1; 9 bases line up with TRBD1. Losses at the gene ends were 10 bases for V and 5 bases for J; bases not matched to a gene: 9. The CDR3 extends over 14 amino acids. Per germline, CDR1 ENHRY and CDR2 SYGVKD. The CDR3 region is CATQAGTGNNEQFF. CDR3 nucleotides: TGTGCCACCCAAGCCGGGACAGGGAACAATGAGCAGTTCTTC.

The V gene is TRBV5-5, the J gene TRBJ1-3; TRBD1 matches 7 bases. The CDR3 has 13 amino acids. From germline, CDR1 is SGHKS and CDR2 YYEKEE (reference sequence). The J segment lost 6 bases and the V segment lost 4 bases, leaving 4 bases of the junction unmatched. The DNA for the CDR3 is TGTGCCAGCAGCACGGGACAGATAAACACCATATATTTT. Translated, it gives CASSTGQINTIYF.

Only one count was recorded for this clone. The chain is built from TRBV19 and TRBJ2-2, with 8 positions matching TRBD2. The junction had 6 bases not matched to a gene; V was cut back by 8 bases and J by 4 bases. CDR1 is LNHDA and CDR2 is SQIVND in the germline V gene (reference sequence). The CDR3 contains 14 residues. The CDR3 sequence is CASGTSRVTGELFF. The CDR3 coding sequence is TGTGCCAGTGGGACTAGTCGGGTCACCGGGGAGCTGTTTTTT.

The CDR3 sequence: CASSPSVITETGVKSYGYTF. Here the CDR3 DNA reads TGTGCCAGCTCACCCTCCGTTATCACCGAGACAGGCGTCAAGAGCTATGGCTACACCTTC. V is TRBV18 and J is TRBJ1-2, with D possibly being TRBD1 (6 bases). From germline, CDR1 is KGHSH and CDR2 LQKENI. V shed 3 bases and J shed 4 bases, with 30 bases lying between them. This CDR3 is built from 20 residues.

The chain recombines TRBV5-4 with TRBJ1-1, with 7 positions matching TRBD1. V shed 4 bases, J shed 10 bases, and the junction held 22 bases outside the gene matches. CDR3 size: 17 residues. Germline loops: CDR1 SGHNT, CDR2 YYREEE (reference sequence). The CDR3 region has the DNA TGTGCCAGCAGCCGCCTTTCCCTGCTCCGGGACAGCCACGCAGCTTTCTTT. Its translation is CASSRLSLLRDSHAAFF.

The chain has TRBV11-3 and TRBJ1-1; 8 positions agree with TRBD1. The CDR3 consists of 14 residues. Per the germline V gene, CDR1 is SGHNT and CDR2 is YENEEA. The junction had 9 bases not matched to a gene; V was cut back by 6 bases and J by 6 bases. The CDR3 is CASRSRTGYAEAFF. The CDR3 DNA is TGTGCCAGCAGATCTCGGACAGGGTACGCTGAAGCTTTCTTT.

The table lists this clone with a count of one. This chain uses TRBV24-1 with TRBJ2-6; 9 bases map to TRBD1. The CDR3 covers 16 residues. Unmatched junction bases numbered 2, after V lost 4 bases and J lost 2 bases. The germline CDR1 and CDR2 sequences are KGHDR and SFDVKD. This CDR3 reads CATSDTGGPGANVLTF. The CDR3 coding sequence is TGTGCCACCAGTGACACAGGGGGCCCTGGGGCCAACGTCCTGACTTTC.

The CDR3 coding sequence is TGTGCCAGCATCGCGCAGGGAACTGGAAACACCATATATTTT. Residues: CASIAQGTGNTIYF. The J gene is TRBJ1-3, the V gene TRBV28; a possible D gene is TRBD1 (5 bases). This CDR3 has 14 residues. V lost 7 bases to trimming and J lost 2 bases, with 12 bases between them. Germline V gene lookup returns CDR1 MDHEN and CDR2 SYDVKM.

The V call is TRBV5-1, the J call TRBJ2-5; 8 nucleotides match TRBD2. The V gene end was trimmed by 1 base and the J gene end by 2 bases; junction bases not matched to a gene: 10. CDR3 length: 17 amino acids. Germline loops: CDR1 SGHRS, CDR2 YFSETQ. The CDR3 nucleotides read TGCGCCAGCAGCTTGTTCAGTTCGCGCGGGAGGCAAGAGACCCAGTACTTC. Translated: CASSLFSSRGRQETQYF.